The 17 T cell receptor beta chains listed next were all sequenced from one sample in a study of cytomegalovirus exposure and HLA in healthy donors. Clones were sequenced by immunoSEQ multiplex PCR, and TCRdb holds only the in-frame ones, with some missing. Of just over 20,000 clones in the sample, about 97% were seen once. The specimen sequenced was PBMCs. The source of these receptors is a man aged 25-45 years in good health and CMV-seropositive.

V usage is TRBV11-3 and J usage is TRBJ2-7; D is unclear. V was shortened by 5 bases and J by 1 base, with 9 bases between the two germline ends. This CDR3 is 13 amino acids long. Germline CDR1 is SGHNT and CDR2 is YENEEA. The CDR3 coding sequence is TGTGCCAGCAGCCCCGACAATTCCTACGAGCAGTACTTC. This codes for CASSPDNSYEQYF.

This chain connects TRBV6-6 to TRBJ1-5, with D maybe TRBD1 (6 bases). The V and J ends lost 6 bases and 6 bases respectively, with 18 bases between them. This CDR3 spans 15 amino acids. Looked up from germline, CDR1 is MNHNY and CDR2 is SVGAGI (reference sequence). The CDR3 loop is CASRLPGQGIQPQHF. The CDR3, as DNA: TGTGCCAGCAGACTGCCGGGACAAGGAATTCAGCCCCAGCATTTT.

The chain joins TRBV28 to TRBJ1-2; no clear D. This CDR3 contains 12 residues. CDR1 MDHEN and CDR2 SYDVKM come from the germline V gene. The V end lost 3 bases, the J end lost 8 bases, and 10 bases lay between the germline ends. The CDR3, as DNA: TGTGCCAGCAGTTTCCTTCGCGCGGGCTACACCTTC. Encoded protein: CASSFLRAGYTF.

This CDR3 is CASSAEFYQPQHF. The CDR3 DNA reads TGCGCCAGCAGCGCAGAATTTTACCAGCCCCAGCATTTT. The chain employs TRBV10-2 and TRBJ1-5; D remains unclear. From germline, CDR1 is WSHSY and CDR2 SAAADI. V lost 6 bases, J lost 7 bases, and 13 bases lay in between. There are 13 residues in the CDR3.

The rearrangement links TRBV19 to TRBJ2-7; TRBD1 might be the D (6 bases). Germline loops: CDR1 LNHDA, CDR2 SQIVND (reference sequence). This CDR3 has 14 residues. V lost 3 bases and J lost 1, with 10 bases in between. CDR3 region: CASSIQGSSYEQYF. The CDR3 DNA is TGTGCCAGTAGTATCCAGGGGAGTTCCTACGAGCAGTACTTC.

The CDR3 DNA follows: TGCAGCGTTGAAATTCCGGGGAGGCGAACGGGGCAGTACTTC. This codes for CSVEIPGRRTGQYF. The rearrangement joins TRBV29-1 to TRBJ2-7, with a tentative D call TRBD2 (6 bases). Germline V gene data show CDR1 as SQVTM and CDR2 as ANQGSEA. This CDR3 comprises 14 residues. Trimming stripped 2 bases from V and 9 bases from J, with 20 bases between.

The chain is built from TRBV5-8 and TRBJ1-2; no reliable D call. CDR1 and CDR2 (germline): SGHTS, YDEGEE. The CDR3 covers 15 residues. Trimming left V 0 bases short and J 5 bases short, with 14 bases between. The CDR3 coding sequence is TGTGCCAGCAGCTTGGACAGCAGAATTCATTATGGCTACACCTTC. Amino acids: CASSLDSRIHYGYTF.

V is TRBV14 and J is TRBJ2-7, with D unresolved. Per germline, CDR1 SGHDN and CDR2 FVKESK. The CDR3 sequence is 13 residues long. V gave up 4 bases and J gave up 0 bases, with 7 bases separating them. The CDR3 coding sequence is TGTGCCAGCAGCCGTGAGAGCTCCTACGAGCAGTACTTC. Its protein product is CASSRESSYEQYF.

V and J are TRBV4-3 and TRBJ2-7, with TRBD2 matching over 7 bases. Losses at the gene ends were 0 bases for V and 1 base for J; bases not matched to a gene: 18. Germline lookup yields CDR1 LGHNA and CDR2 YSLEER. The CDR3 runs 20 residues. The CDR3 reads CASSQDLGLAEPSGSYEQYF. The CDR3, as DNA: TGCGCCAGCAGCCAAGATCTGGGTCTAGCGGAGCCCTCTGGGTCCTACGAGCAGTACTTC.

V and J are TRBV6-6 and TRBJ2-3, with TRBD2 matching 10 bases. The V gene's germline CDR1 is MNHNY and CDR2 SVGAGI (reference sequence). This CDR3 is 15 amino acids long. V was clipped by 7 bases and J by 4 bases; unmatched bases: 8. In nucleotides, the CDR3 is TGTGCCAGCAAGCAGCGGGAGGGCCTTCCAGATACGCAGTATTTT. As protein: CASKQREGLPDTQYF.

The CDR3 is CASSFAGQGYEQYF. The CDR3 region has the DNA TGCGCCAGCAGCTTTGCGGGACAGGGGTACGAGCAGTACTTC. The J gene is TRBJ2-7, the V gene TRBV5-1; TRBD1 agrees at 10 bases. Germline loops: CDR1 SGHRS, CDR2 YFSETQ. This CDR3 has 14 residues. Trimming cost V 2 bases and J 4 bases; bases outside gene matches: 3.

The gene calls are TRBV4-2 and TRBJ2-1, with 9 bases fitting TRBD1. CDR1 and CDR2 (germline): LGHNA, YNFKEQ. The CDR3 is 16 residues long. V was pared by 3 bases and J by 4 bases, with 7 bases of the junction left unmatched. CDR3 residues: CASSQIQGAIYNEQFF. The CDR3 DNA sequence: TGTGCCAGCAGCCAGATACAGGGGGCGATATACAATGAGCAGTTCTTC.

This clone was seen a single time. The gene calls are TRBV7-3 and TRBJ2-7, with TRBD2 matching 7 bases. Germline V gives CDR1 SGHTA, CDR2 FQGTGA. This CDR3 is 18 amino acids long. Trimming at V came to 5 bases and at J to 5 bases, leaving 21 bases not matched to a gene. CDR3 in DNA: TGTGCCAGCAGCCCGCGGGGAGGGAGGTGGGACCTCCCAGACGAGCAGTACTTC. Amino acids: CASSPRGGRWDLPDEQYF.

This chain uses TRBV7-3 with TRBJ2-3, with TRBD2 as a possible D gene (5 bases). The germline V and J ends were trimmed by 3 bases and 1 base, with 5 bases remaining between them. The CDR3 spans 13 residues. Looked up from germline, CDR1 is SGHTA and CDR2 is FQGTGA. The CDR3: CASSFGGTDTQYF. CDR3 DNA sequence: TGTGCCAGCAGCTTCGGGGGCACAGATACGCAGTATTTT.

The J gene is TRBJ2-2, the V gene TRBV15; unclear D gene. V lost 8 bases, J lost 1 base, and 11 bases lay in between. The CDR3 is 14 amino acids. CDR1 is LNHNV, CDR2 YYDKDF, per germline (reference sequence). The CDR3 sequence is CATSGSLNTGELFF. The CDR3 nucleotides read TGTGCCACCTCAGGCTCACTGAACACCGGGGAGCTGTTTTTT.

The CDR3 nucleotides are TGTGCCAGCAGCCCAGACAACTACGAGCAGTACTTC. This encodes CASSPDNYEQYF. The genes are TRBV7-6 and TRBJ2-7; D gene ambiguous. Trimming took 5 bases from V and 3 from J, leaving 8 bases between them. Per the germline V gene, CDR1 is SGHVS and CDR2 is FNYEAQ. The CDR3 consists of 12 residues.

This chain uses TRBV28 with TRBJ1-2; D perhaps matches TRBD1 (6 bases). CDR3 length: 16 amino acids. Trimming cost V 4 bases and J 3 bases, with 18 bases left between them. CDR1 and CDR2 from the germline V gene are MDHEN and SYDVKM. The CDR3 DNA reads TGTGCCAGCAGTTATGGGGGGGCGGCCCAGGACTATGGCTACACCTTC. Its translation is CASSYGGAAQDYGYTF.